These T cell receptor beta chains were read from a single sample in a study of blood T cell repertoires in COVID-19. The assay was immunoSEQ multiplex PCR, and TCRdb's table has in-frame clones only and misses some. In the table there are approximately 260,000 clones, about 88% of which are singletons. The specimen was peripheral blood. The receptors shown here come from a man younger than 35 with active or convalescent COVID-19. Both conserved end residues are part of each CDR3. A D gene is named only where the DNA matches it firmly. Where a row states a size, it is once, few, many or the class of an expanded clone; other rows omit it.

v_call	clone_size	j_call	d_call	cdr3_nt	cdr3_aa
TRBV18	.	TRBJ2-1	TRBD2	TGTGCCAGCTCACCTGGGACTAGCGGGTACAATGAGCAGTTCTTC	CASSPGTSGYNEQFF
TRBV4-1	.	TRBJ1-4	TRBD1	TGCGCCAGCAGCCAAGGGGGACAGGCGGGCCCTAATGAAAAACTGTTTTTT	CASSQGGQAGPNEKLFF
TRBV2	.	TRBJ2-5	TRBD1	TGTGCCAGCCGGACGACAGGGTTCGAGGAGACCCAGTACTTC	CASRTTGFEETQYF
TRBV5-4	.	TRBJ2-1	.	TGTGCCAGCAAGAACGGACAAGGACCCTACAATGAGCAGTTCTTC	CASKNGQGPYNEQFF
TRBV12-5	.	TRBJ2-1	TRBD2	TGTGCTAGTGGTTTTTTATTAGCGGGAGGGCCACACAATGAGCAGTTCTTC	CASGFLLAGGPHNEQFF
TRBV9	.	TRBJ1-1	.	TGTGCCAGCAGCCCGCGTTCCCTGAACACTGAAGCTTTCTTT	CASSPRSLNTEAFF
TRBV7-9	.	TRBJ2-6	.	TGTGCCAGCAGCCCCCATTGGGCCAACGTCCTGACTTTC	CASSPHWANVLTF
TRBV12-3/TRBV12-4	.	TRBJ2-1	TRBD1	TGTGCCAGCGGGACAGGGGTGAATGAGCAGTTCTTC	CASGTGVNEQFF
TRBV6-5	.	TRBJ1-1	TRBD1	TGTGCCAGCAGGGGGACAGGGATTACGAACACTGAAGCTTTCTTT	CASRGTGITNTEAFF
TRBV9	.	TRBJ2-2	TRBD2	TGTGCCAGCAGCGTAGGCGGGGGGGCCGCTAACACCGGGGAGCTGTTTTTT	CASSVGGGAANTGELFF
TRBV10-3	.	TRBJ2-3	.	TGTGCCATATGTGTGGAGAGCACAGATACGCAGTATTTT	CAICVESTDTQYF
TRBV29-1	.	TRBJ2-7	.	TGCAGCGTTGTCGCAGGGGATGCCTACGAGCAGTACTTC	CSVVAGDAYEQYF
TRBV19	once	TRBJ2-7	.	TGTGCCAGTAGTACCGGGACTCCCTACGAGCAGTACTTC	CASSTGTPYEQYF
TRBV24-1	.	TRBJ1-4	.	TGTGCCACCAGTGATTTGAAGGACACCCCTGAAAAACTGTTTTTT	CATSDLKDTPEKLFF
TRBV6-2/TRBV6-3	few	TRBJ1-1	.	TGTGCCAGCAGTTACCGCAGACCAGGGTCCACACCGTCGCTCCCCACTGAAGCTTTCTTT	CASSYRRPGSTPSLPTEAFF
TRBV7-7	.	TRBJ2-5	TRBD1	TGTGCTAGCAGCCAAGGTGCGGGACAGGGCCAAGAGACCCAGTACTTC	CASSQGAGQGQETQYF
TRBV5-1	.	TRBJ2-1	TRBD1	TGCGCCAGCAGCGGCTCAGGGGGTATCAATGAGCAGTTCTTC	CASSGSGGINEQFF
TRBV15	.	TRBJ2-2	.	TGTGCCACCAGCAGAGCGCGTATTCCCGGGGGTCTCTCCCTAACAACGGAGCTGTTTTTT	CATSRARIPGGLSLTTELFF
TRBV7-9	.	TRBJ1-1	TRBD1	TGTGCCAGCAGTTCGACAGGGCAAGGCGCTGAAGCTTTCTTT	CASSSTGQGAEAFF
TRBV6-1	.	TRBJ2-6	.	TGTGCCAGCAGTGAAGACAGGTGGGAAGGGTCTGGGGCCAACGTCCTGACTTTC	CASSEDRWEGSGANVLTF
TRBV10-1	.	TRBJ1-5	TRBD1	TGCGCCAGCAGTGAGCCCGATCTAGGGACAGAAGTTAGCAATCAGCCCCAGCATTTT	CASSEPDLGTEVSNQPQHF
TRBV5-4	.	TRBJ1-1	.	TGTGCCAGCAGCCTAACATACGACAGTTTGAACACTGAAGCTTTCTTT	CASSLTYDSLNTEAFF
TRBV7-3	few	TRBJ1-1	.	TGTGCCAGCAGCTCAACCTTGAATCACCAGGGGTCGTGCACTGAAGCTTTCTTT	CASSSTLNHQGSCTEAFF
TRBV9	many	TRBJ1-1	TRBD1	TGTGCCAGCAGCGTAGGGACAGGAGGATCTGAAGCTTTCTTT	CASSVGTGGSEAFF
TRBV3-1/TRBV3-2	few	TRBJ1-6	.	TGTGCCAGCAGCCAAGAAGGCCAGGGACCCCTCCACTTT	CASSQEGQGPLHF
TRBV5-1	.	TRBJ1-1	TRBD1	TGCGCCAGCAGCCTGCAAACAGGGGCCACTGAAGCTTTCTTT	CASSLQTGATEAFF
TRBV6-5	few	TRBJ1-2	TRBD1	TGTGCCAGCAGTTACTCCATCTTCCCAGGGGGCCTTGGCTACACCTTC	CASSYSIFPGGLGYTF
TRBV7-9	.	TRBJ2-7	.	TGTGCCAGCAGTTGGAGCTACGAGCAGTACTTC	CASSWSYEQYF
TRBV5-3	.	TRBJ1-2	.	TGTGCCAGAAGCTTGGCTAGAACCTCGGGGGGCTACACCTTC	CARSLARTSGGYTF
TRBV6-5	.	TRBJ1-4	.	TGTGCCAGCAGCGGACGACAGCCTAATGAAAAACTGTTTTTT	CASSGRQPNEKLFF
TRBV29-1	.	TRBJ2-7	.	TGCAGCGGGGTGGGAGCGGGTAGTTACGAGCAGTACTTC	CSGVGAGSYEQYF
TRBV6-5	medium-sized	TRBJ2-4	TRBD2	TGTGCCAGCAGTTATATGACTAGCGGAGCTAAAAACATTCAGTACTTC	CASSYMTSGAKNIQYF
TRBV5-1	.	TRBJ2-2	TRBD1	TGCGCCAGCAGCCAGCCGACAGGGTCGACCGGGGAGCTGTTTTTT	CASSQPTGSTGELFF
TRBV5-4	.	TRBJ1-2	.	TGTGCCAGCAGCTTGCCAGGGAAGGGTTATGGCTACACCTTC	CASSLPGKGYGYTF
TRBV28	.	TRBJ1-5	.	TGTGCCTCACAGTCCCCCTCTGCGGGGAGACAGCCCCAGCATTTT	CASQSPSAGRQPQHF
TRBV19	.	TRBJ2-7	.	TGTGCCAGTAGTACCCGGACTCCCTGGGACGAGCAGTACTTC	CASSTRTPWDEQYF
TRBV18	.	TRBJ2-5	TRBD1	TGTGCCAGCTCGCCCCGGGAACAGGGGAAGAAGACCCAGTACTTC	CASSPREQGKKTQYF
TRBV30	.	TRBJ2-1	TRBD2	TGTGCCTGTATCACCGGGACTAGCCCTCGGGAGTTCTTC	CACITGTSPREFF
TRBV30	once	TRBJ1-2	TRBD1	TGTGCCTGGATCCCTATCGACAGGGTTCAGATTACCTTC	CAWIPIDRVQITF
TRBV10-1	.	TRBJ1-1	.	TGCGCCAGCAGTTTTGACGGGGAAGGGATGACTGAAGCTTTCTTT	CASSFDGEGMTEAFF
TRBV30	.	TRBJ2-3	TRBD1	TGTGCCTGGGACCGGGACAGGGGCACGGATACGCAGTATTTT	CAWDRDRGTDTQYF
TRBV30	.	TRBJ2-1	.	TGTGCCTGGAGTACGGAGGGGTATGAGCAGTTCTTC	CAWSTEGYEQFF
TRBV7-8	once	TRBJ1-5	TRBD1	TGTGCCAGCAGCCAAGACAGGGACTATCAGCCCCAGCATTTT	CASSQDRDYQPQHF
TRBV4-1	.	TRBJ2-7	TRBD1	TGCGCCAGCAGTACCGGGACAGGGCTTTTGGAGCAGTACTTC	CASSTGTGLLEQYF
TRBV2	.	TRBJ1-2	.	TGTGCCAGCAGTGAAGCCATAGACCGGGATTTCTATGGCTACACCTTC	CASSEAIDRDFYGYTF
TRBV30	.	TRBJ2-5	TRBD2	TGTGCCTGGAGTCGGGGGGGATTTGAGACCCAGTACTTC	CAWSRGGFETQYF
TRBV6-6	few	TRBJ1-5	.	TGTGCCAGCACCACGGGGGGGGCTGGCAATCAGCCCCAGCATTTT	CASTTGGAGNQPQHF
TRBV9	.	TRBJ2-3	TRBD2	TGTGCCAGCAGCCCAACGGGACTAGGCACAGATACGCAGTATTTT	CASSPTGLGTDTQYF
TRBV9	.	TRBJ2-2	TRBD2	TGTGCCAGCAGCGTAGGTAGCGGGGGCACCGGGGAGCTGTTTTTT	CASSVGSGGTGELFF
TRBV27	once	TRBJ2-2	TRBD2	TGTGCCAGCATGGGCGGGAGGGCCCGCGGGGAGCTGTTTTTT	CASMGGRARGELFF
TRBV4-2	.	TRBJ2-1	.	TGTGCCAGCAGCCAAGAGACGGGTATTCTGTACAATGAGCAGTTCTTC	CASSQETGILYNEQFF
TRBV30	.	TRBJ1-6	TRBD1	TGTGCCTGGAGTGGGGGACAGGGGTACTCACCCCTCCACTTT	CAWSGGQGYSPLHF
TRBV5-1	.	TRBJ2-7	TRBD1	TGCGCCAGCAGCTTGAGCGGGACAGGGCGCTACGAGCAGTACTTC	CASSLSGTGRYEQYF
TRBV28	.	TRBJ2-5	.	TGTGCCAGCAGAAAAGAGGAGACCCAGTACTTC	CASRKEETQYF
TRBV5-6	.	TRBJ2-7	.	TGTGCCAGCAGCTTGGTCGGCTACGAGCAGTACTTC	CASSLVGYEQYF
TRBV9	once	TRBJ2-5	TRBD2	TGTGCCAGCAGCCCCTCACCGGGAGGGCAAGAGACCCAGTACTTC	CASSPSPGGQETQYF
TRBV19	.	TRBJ2-7	TRBD1	TGTGCCAGTAGTATATACAGGGGGTCCTACGAGCAGTACTTC	CASSIYRGSYEQYF
TRBV30	.	TRBJ2-1	TRBD2	TGTGCCTGGAGTGTACGCGGGAGAGGGGACAATGAGCAGTTCTTC	CAWSVRGRGDNEQFF
TRBV2	.	TRBJ1-1	.	TGTGCCAGCAGTGAAGCGCTGACAGTATCCGAAGCTTTCTTT	CASSEALTVSEAFF